Listed below are T cell receptor beta chains from one sample, sequenced in a study of T cell repertoires in cytomegalovirus infection. TCRdb itself ran the reads through MiXCR, one entry per CDR3 protein. The sample consists of around 740,000 distinct CDR3 sequences, less than 40% of them appearing once. The source material was PBMCs. The receptors stem from a human donor in good health (CMV status not recorded). Some clones in this sample may be carry-over from other donors' samples. Both conserved end residues are part of each CDR3. A D gene is named only where the DNA matches it firmly. Size tells how often a clone was seen (once, few, many) or the class of an expanded clone, and some rows leave it out.

j_gene: TRBJ2-2; abundance: -; v_gene: TRBV28; d_gene: -; CDR3aa: CASETGEGISTGELFF; CDR3nt: TGTGCCAGCGAGACAGGGGAGGGTATAAGCACCGGGGAGCTGTTTTTT
j_gene: TRBJ1-1; abundance: -; v_gene: TRBV5-5; d_gene: -; CDR3aa: CASSFQTGGTEAFF; CDR3nt: TGTGCCAGCAGCTTTCAGACCGGTGGGACTGAAGCTTTCTTT
j_gene: TRBJ2-6; abundance: few; v_gene: TRBV19; d_gene: -; CDR3aa: CASSILLSGANVLTF; CDR3nt: TGTGCCAGTAGTATACTGCTATCTGGGGCCAACGTCCTGACTTTC
j_gene: TRBJ1-2; abundance: few; v_gene: TRBV29-1; d_gene: -; CDR3aa: CSVETTALDYGYTF; CDR3nt: TGCAGCGTTGAGACGACAGCCCTTGACTATGGCTACACCTTC
j_gene: TRBJ1-1; abundance: -; v_gene: TRBV5-4; d_gene: -; CDR3aa: CASSLDEATEAFF; CDR3nt: TGTGCCAGCAGCTTGGATGAGGCCACTGAAGCTTTCTTT
j_gene: TRBJ2-1; abundance: -; v_gene: TRBV10-3; d_gene: -; CDR3aa: CAISELGLGEQFF; CDR3nt: TGTGCCATCAGTGAGTTGGGCCTTGGTGAGCAGTTCTTC
j_gene: TRBJ2-7; abundance: few; v_gene: TRBV7-9; d_gene: -; CDR3aa: CASMKAVGYEQYF; CDR3nt: TGTGCCAGCATGAAGGCTGTTGGGTACGAGCAGTACTTC
j_gene: TRBJ2-7; abundance: few; v_gene: TRBV20-1; d_gene: TRBD2; CDR3aa: CSAQWTSGGYEQYF; CDR3nt: TGCAGTGCCCAATGGACTAGCGGGGGATACGAGCAGTACTTC
j_gene: TRBJ1-4; abundance: few; v_gene: TRBV5-6; d_gene: -; CDR3aa: CASSTTGNGEKLFF; CDR3nt: TGTGCCAGCAGCACGACAGGAAACGGTGAAAAACTGTTTTTT
j_gene: TRBJ2-7; abundance: many; v_gene: TRBV7-6; d_gene: TRBD2; CDR3aa: CASSSSTSGRAWGF; CDR3nt: TGTGCCAGCAGCTCCTCGACTAGCGGGAGGGCCTGGGGCTTC
j_gene: TRBJ1-2; abundance: few; v_gene: TRBV7-2; d_gene: TRBD1; CDR3aa: CASSLDGTGGGYTF; CDR3nt: TGTGCCAGCAGCTTAGATGGGACAGGTGGTGGCTACACCTTC
j_gene: TRBJ2-5; abundance: many; v_gene: TRBV7-2; d_gene: -; CDR3aa: CASSPQERTQYF; CDR3nt: TGTGCCAGCAGCCCCCAGGAGAGGACCCAGTACTTC
j_gene: TRBJ2-7; abundance: -; v_gene: TRBV29-1; d_gene: -; CDR3aa: CSAFDASYEQYF; CDR3nt: TGCAGCGCCTTTGACGCCTCCTACGAGCAGTACTTC
j_gene: TRBJ2-3; abundance: -; v_gene: TRBV10-3; d_gene: -; CDR3aa: CAIADLSDTQYF; CDR3nt: TGTGCCATCGCGGACCTTTCAGATACGCAGTATTTT
j_gene: TRBJ2-1; abundance: few; v_gene: TRBV7-2; d_gene: TRBD2; CDR3aa: CASSLAIRTSGSDEQFF; CDR3nt: TGTGCCAGCAGCTTAGCGATACGGACTAGCGGGAGCGATGAGCAGTTCTTC
j_gene: TRBJ2-5; abundance: -; v_gene: TRBV5-1; d_gene: -; CDR3aa: CASSLGQGGTQYF; CDR3nt: TGCGCCAGCAGCTTGGGACAGGGAGGGACCCAGTACTTC
j_gene: TRBJ2-7; abundance: many; v_gene: TRBV7-2; d_gene: TRBD2; CDR3aa: CASSRRTSGSGLRGSYEQYF; CDR3nt: TGTGCCAGCAGCCGAAGGACTAGCGGGAGTGGTTTAAGGGGCTCCTACGAGCAGTACTTC
j_gene: TRBJ1-5; abundance: few; v_gene: TRBV12-3/TRBV12-4; d_gene: -; CDR3aa: CASTQGRRSNQPQHF; CDR3nt: TGTGCCAGCACCCAGGGGCGACGGAGCAATCAGCCCCAGCATTTT